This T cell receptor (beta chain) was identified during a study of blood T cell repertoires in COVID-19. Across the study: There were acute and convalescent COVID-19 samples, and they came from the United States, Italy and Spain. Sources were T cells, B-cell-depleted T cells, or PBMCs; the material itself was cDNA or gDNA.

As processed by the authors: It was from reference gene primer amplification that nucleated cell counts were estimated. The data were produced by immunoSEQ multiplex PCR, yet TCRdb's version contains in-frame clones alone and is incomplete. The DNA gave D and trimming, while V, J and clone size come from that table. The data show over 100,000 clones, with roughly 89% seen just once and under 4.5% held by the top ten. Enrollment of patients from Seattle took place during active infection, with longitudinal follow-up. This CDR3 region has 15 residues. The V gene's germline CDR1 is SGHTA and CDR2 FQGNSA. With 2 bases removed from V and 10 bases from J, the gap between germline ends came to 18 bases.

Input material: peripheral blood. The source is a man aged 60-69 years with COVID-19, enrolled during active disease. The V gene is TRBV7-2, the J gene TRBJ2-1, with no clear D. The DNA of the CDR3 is TGTGCCAGCAGCTTAAAGGTTGGGCCCTCCAGAGAGCAGTTCTTC. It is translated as CASSLKVGPSREQFF.